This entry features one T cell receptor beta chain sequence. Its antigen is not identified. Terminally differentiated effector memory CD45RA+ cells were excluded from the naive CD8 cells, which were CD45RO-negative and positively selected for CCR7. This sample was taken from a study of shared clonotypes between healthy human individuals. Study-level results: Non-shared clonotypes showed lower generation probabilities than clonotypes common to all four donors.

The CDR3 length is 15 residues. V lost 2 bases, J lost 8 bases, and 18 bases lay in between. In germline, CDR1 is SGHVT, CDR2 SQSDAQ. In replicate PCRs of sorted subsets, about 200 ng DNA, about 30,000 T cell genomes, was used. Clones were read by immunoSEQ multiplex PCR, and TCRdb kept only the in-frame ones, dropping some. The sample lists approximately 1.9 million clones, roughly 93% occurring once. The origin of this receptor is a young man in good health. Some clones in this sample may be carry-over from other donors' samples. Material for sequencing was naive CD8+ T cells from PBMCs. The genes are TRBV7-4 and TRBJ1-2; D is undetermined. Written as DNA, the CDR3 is TGTGCCAGCAGCTTAAGAGCCCCTCCACCCGAGGGCTACACCTTC. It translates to CASSLRAPPPEGYTF.